The 29 T cell receptor beta chains in this list originate from one sample, sequenced in a study of a mutant IDH1 vaccine in newly diagnosed glioma. Assay: immunoSEQ multiplex PCR; the TCRdb copy retains only in-frame clones and omits some. The sample contains some 50,000 clones, roughly 88% of which appear only once. Time point defined: baseline, week 1 (first vaccination visit). Treatment meaning: pre-vaccination baseline after standard-of-care therapy. Specimen: PBMCs, collected from a glioma patient treated with radiotherapy, temozolomide or both. The receptor source for this set is a man in his forties or fifties with glioma.

This rearrangement joins TRBV11-2 to TRBJ1-1; 7 bases are a match to TRBD1. The CDR3 runs 15 residues. CDR1 SGHAT and CDR2 FQNNGV come from the germline V gene. Unmatched junction bases numbered 8, after V lost 3 bases and J lost 4 bases. In DNA form, the CDR3 reads TGTGCCAGCAGCTTGGGCGCAGGGGGTAGCACTGAAGCTTTCTTT. It specifies CASSLGAGGSTEAFF.

V is TRBV19 and J is TRBJ1-1; D is unclear. The length of the CDR3 is 13 residues. V was shortened by 8 bases and J by 0 bases, with 10 bases between the two germline ends. CDR1 is LNHDA and CDR2 is SQIVND in the germline V gene (reference sequence). The CDR3 sequence: CASGEQLNTEAFF. The CDR3 DNA sequence: TGTGCCAGTGGGGAGCAGTTGAACACTGAAGCTTTCTTT.

The rearrangement uses TRBV28 and TRBJ1-3; D unclear. The length of the CDR3 is 16 residues. In germline, CDR1 is MDHEN, CDR2 SYDVKM. The V end was cut by 3 bases, the J end by 1 base, with 13 bases between. This CDR3 reads CASSLYPGWSGNTIYF. Here the CDR3 DNA reads TGTGCCAGCAGTTTGTACCCAGGTTGGTCTGGAAACACCATATATTTT.

The CDR3 DNA reads as TGTGCCAGCAGTCATCAGGGCCACTACGAGCAGTACTTC. Translated: CASSHQGHYEQYF. The chain uses TRBV6-5 and TRBJ2-7, with D possibly TRBD1 on 5 matching bases. The CDR3 extends over 13 amino acids. V lost 5 bases to trimming and J lost 3 bases, with 11 bases between them. The germline V gene has CDR1 MNHEY and CDR2 SVGAGI.

The chain has TRBV15 and TRBJ2-3, with a weak D call TRBD1 (6 bases). V lost 5 bases and J lost 5, with 11 bases in between. The CDR3 spans 13 residues. CDR1 LNHNV and CDR2 YYDKDF come from the germline V gene (reference sequence). CDR3 sequence: CATSHRDVDTQYF. The DNA for the CDR3 is TGTGCCACCAGCCACAGGGATGTAGATACGCAGTATTTT.

This clone has just a few counts. V gene TRBV6-1 combines with J gene TRBJ1-1; 7 nucleotides align to TRBD1. The germline V gene encodes CDR1 MNHNS and CDR2 SASEGT. The CDR3 contains 13 residues. The trim removed 5 bases at V and 1 base at J, leaving 1 base unmatched. The CDR3 nucleotides read TGTGCCAGCAGTTGGGACAGGAACACTGAAGCTTTCTTT. Its translation is CASSWDRNTEAFF.

There are a few counts of this clone. The rearrangement uses TRBV6-6 and TRBJ1-1; 8 bases are a match to TRBD1. This CDR3 comprises 13 residues. Trimming removed 7 bases from V and 8 bases from J; junction bases left unmatched: 9. The germline gives CDR1 MNHNY, CDR2 SVGAGI (reference sequence). CDR3 amino acids: CASTYDSGGEAFF. The CDR3 DNA is TGTGCCAGCACCTACGACTCAGGGGGCGAAGCTTTCTTT.

This chain connects TRBV5-1 to TRBJ2-7; the D gene could be TRBD1 or TRBD2 (6 bases each). Trimming removed 2 bases at V and 0 bases at J, with 18 bases between. Germline V lookup: CDR1 SGHRS, CDR2 YFSETQ. The CDR3 spans 17 residues. The CDR3 nucleotides are TGCGCCAGCAGCTTACCAGACAGGACTATCAGCTCCTACGAGCAGTACTTC. As protein: CASSLPDRTISSYEQYF. Looking up the rest from reference TRBV5-1 and TRBJ2-7 gives the full variable domain: KAGVTQTPRYLIKTRGQQVTLSCSPISGHRSVSWYQQTPGQGLQFLFEYFSETQRNKGNFPGRFSGRQFSNSRSEMNVSTLELGDSALYLCASSLPDRTISSYEQYFGPGTRLTVT.

Here the CDR3 reads CASSLASAETQYF. DNA for the CDR3: TGTGCCAGCAGCTTGGCTAGTGCCGAGACCCAGTACTTC. The rearrangement links TRBV5-4 to TRBJ2-5; D is ambiguous. The germline CDR1 and CDR2 sequences are SGHNT and YYREEE (reference sequence). The CDR3 sequence is 13 residues long. V lost 0 bases and J lost 5, with 8 bases in between.

In its sample, this clone was seen once. The chain couples TRBV2 to TRBJ2-3, with TRBD2 matching over 7 bases. CDR1 is SNHLY, CDR2 FYNNEI, per germline. CDR3 length: 14 amino acids. Trimming at V came to 9 bases and at J to 2 bases, leaving 8 bases not matched to a gene. The CDR3 loop is CARGGEGLTDTQYF. The CDR3 DNA reads as TGTGCCAGGGGGGGGGAGGGCCTCACAGATACGCAGTATTTT.

This clone has just a few counts. The gene calls are TRBV28 and TRBJ1-4; D is undetermined. V lost 2 bases to trimming and J lost 5 bases, with 9 bases between them. CDR1 and CDR2 (germline): MDHEN, SYDVKM. The CDR3 is made up of 14 amino acids. CDR3 protein: CASSLGVRNEKLFF. CDR3 DNA: TGTGCCAGCAGTTTAGGCGTACGAAATGAAAAACTGTTTTTT.

This chain connects TRBV5-6 to TRBJ2-3; 8 bases are a match to TRBD2. The CDR3 is 17 residues long. V trimming: 4 bases; J trimming: 0 bases; junction bases outside the gene matches: 10. CDR1 is SGHDT, CDR2 YYEEEE, per germline. CDR3 bases: TGTGCCAGCAGCCTGGCCCGGGCTAGCGGGAGCACAGATACGCAGTATTTT. It encodes CASSLARASGSTDTQYF.

The chain uses TRBV7-3 and TRBJ1-1, with TRBD1 matching over 7 bases. The V gene's germline CDR1 is SGHTA and CDR2 FQGTGA. V dropped 5 bases and J dropped 1; count of bases not matched to a gene: 4. This CDR3 has 14 amino acids. Here the CDR3 reads CASSPGTANTEAFF. Here the CDR3 DNA reads TGTGCCAGCAGCCCTGGGACAGCGAACACTGAAGCTTTCTTT.

This chain joins TRBV7-2 and TRBJ2-5; a weak D match, TRBD1 (6 bases). The germline CDR1 and CDR2 sequences are SGHTA and FQGNSA. Trimming removed 5 bases from V and 4 bases from J, with 17 bases in between. The CDR3 has 15 amino acids. CDR3 sequence reads: CASSPRGFKAETQYF. CDR3 DNA: TGTGCCAGCAGCCCAAGGGGGTTTAAGGCAGAGACCCAGTACTTC.

The chain carries TRBV4-2 and TRBJ2-1, with 10 bases fitting TRBD2. CDR3 length: 16 residues. CDR1 is LGHNA and CDR2 is YNFKEQ in the germline V gene. The J segment lost 3 bases and the V segment lost 0 bases, leaving 2 bases of the junction unmatched. CDR3 nucleotides: TGTGCCAGCAGCCAAGACACTAGCGGGATCTACAATGAGCAGTTCTTC. Translated: CASSQDTSGIYNEQFF.

The chain uses TRBV9 and TRBJ2-1; D remains unclear. The germline V and J ends were trimmed by 4 bases and 4 bases, with 15 bases remaining between them. The CDR3 totals 15 residues. The germline CDR1 and CDR2 sequences are SGDLS and YYNGEE. CDR3 nucleotide sequence: TGTGCCAGCAGCCTACGGACCGCCCTTTACAATGAGCAGTTCTTC. This translates into CASSLRTALYNEQFF.

The V call is TRBV6-6, the J call TRBJ2-2; 12 bases are a match to TRBD1. Germline trimming cut 6 bases from V and 6 bases from J; bases unmatched to any gene: 5. The CDR3 contains 15 residues. The germline CDR1 and CDR2 sequences are MNHNY and SVGAGI (reference sequence). Written as DNA, the CDR3 is TGTGCCAGCAGCCCGGGACAGGGGGCCGCCGGGGAGCTGTTTTTT. It is translated as CASSPGQGAAGELFF.

The genes are TRBV27 and TRBJ2-2, with 10 nucleotides matching TRBD2. V was clipped by 3 bases and J by 6 bases; unmatched bases: 1. The CDR3 is 14 amino acids. CDR1 and CDR2 (germline): MNHEY, SMNVEV (reference sequence). CDR3 nucleotide sequence: TGTGCCAGCAGTTTTGGGACTAGCGCCGGGGAGCTGTTTTTT. It specifies CASSFGTSAGELFF.

CDR3 sequence (DNA): TGTGCCAGCTCCGGGCCGGGGACAGGGGGGCCACTAGGCTATGGCTACACCTTC. It yields the protein CASSGPGTGGPLGYGYTF. V gene TRBV28 combines with J gene TRBJ1-2, with 11 bases fitting TRBD1. Germline CDR1 and CDR2: MDHEN and SYDVKM. The CDR3 is made up of 18 amino acids. The V segment lost 8 bases and the J segment 4 bases; nucleotides outside the gene matches: 18.

V usage is TRBV2 and J usage is TRBJ1-4; tentatively, D is TRBD1 (5 bases). Trimming removed 10 bases at V and 6 bases at J, with 18 bases between. The germline gives CDR1 SNHLY, CDR2 FYNNEI. The CDR3 has 14 amino acids. The chain's CDR3 is CATQRQGRDEKLFF. CDR3 DNA sequence: TGTGCCACCCAGCGGCAGGGCAGGGATGAAAAACTGTTTTTT.

The sample holds a few counts of this clone. The CDR3 DNA is TGTGCCAGTAGTGTAGGGACATCTAGCAATCAGCCCCAGCATTTT. Translating it yields CASSVGTSSNQPQHF. This chain links TRBV19 with TRBJ1-5, with D perhaps matching TRBD1 (6 bases). Germline V lookup: CDR1 LNHDA, CDR2 SQIVND (reference sequence). Trimming stripped 5 bases from V and 0 bases from J, with 11 bases between. The CDR3 runs 15 residues. The complete variable domain, with remaining parts taken from reference TRBV19 and TRBJ1-5, reads DGGITQSPKYLFRKEGQNVTLSCEQNLNHDAMYWYRQDPGQGLRLIYYSQIVNDFQKGDIAEGYSVSREKKESFPLTVTSAQKNPTAFYLCASSVGTSSNQPQHFGDGTRLSIL.

The chain is built from TRBV9 and TRBJ2-6; TRBD1 might be the D (5 bases). The CDR3 has 17 amino acids. V dropped 1 base and J dropped 1 base, with 12 bases sitting between them. CDR1 is SGDLS and CDR2 is YYNGEE in the germline V gene. In DNA form, the CDR3 reads TGTGCCAGCAGCGTATATGACAGCTATTCTGGGGCCAACGTCCTGACTTTC. As protein: CASSVYDSYSGANVLTF.

This clone has only one observation. V gene TRBV5-1 combines with J gene TRBJ2-1; 8 nucleotides match TRBD1. Germline lookup yields CDR1 SGHRS and CDR2 YFSETQ. The CDR3 extends over 14 amino acids. Trimming cost V 0 bases and J 5 bases; bases outside gene matches: 1. The CDR3 DNA follows: TGCGCCAGCAGCTTGGTGGGACAGGACAATGAGCAGTTCTTC. The encoded protein is CASSLVGQDNEQFF.

The chain joins TRBV5-1 to TRBJ2-3; TRBD2 matches 7 bases. CDR1 SGHRS and CDR2 YFSETQ come from the germline V gene. The CDR3 extends over 14 amino acids. The junction had 6 bases not matched to a gene; V was cut back by 4 bases and J by 4 bases. The CDR3 DNA sequence: TGCGCCAGCAGCCCGGGGAGGGGCTCAGATACGCAGTATTTT. Amino acids: CASSPGRGSDTQYF.

This sequence joins TRBV4-2 and TRBJ2-4, with TRBD1 identical over 7 bases. The CDR3 has 19 amino acids. V lost 1 base, J lost 0 bases, and 12 bases stayed unmatched. In germline, CDR1 is LGHNA, CDR2 YNFKEQ. In DNA form, the CDR3 reads TGTGCCAGCAGCCAAGTCTCAGGGACAGATAATCTAGCCAAAAACATTCAGTACTTC. Amino acids: CASSQVSGTDNLAKNIQYF.

This rearrangement joins TRBV5-4 to TRBJ2-3; no definite D call. This CDR3 is 14 amino acids long. The ends were cut back, 0 bases at V and 5 bases at J, with 10 bases in the middle. The germline V gene encodes CDR1 SGHNT and CDR2 YYREEE (reference sequence). The CDR3 coding sequence is TGTGCCAGCAGCTTGGTGGGAATCAGAGATACGCAGTATTTT. Encoded protein: CASSLVGIRDTQYF.

The rearrangement uses TRBV4-1 and TRBJ1-1; D may be TRBD1 (5 bases). There are 15 residues in the CDR3. Germline loops: CDR1 MGHRA, CDR2 YSYEKL. V shed 0 bases and J shed 9 bases, with 17 bases lying between them. The CDR3 DNA follows: TGCGCCAGCAGCCAAGATTTTGTCAGGGCAGGGCAAGCTTTCTTT. It encodes CASSQDFVRAGQAFF.

This chain links TRBV27 with TRBJ2-7; 9 bases are shared with TRBD2. Germline lookup yields CDR1 MNHEY and CDR2 SMNVEV (reference sequence). The CDR3 has 14 residues. The trim removed 3 bases at V and 3 bases at J, leaving 3 bases unmatched. The CDR3 here is CASSFIAGDYEQYF. DNA of the CDR3: TGTGCCAGCAGTTTCATAGCGGGAGACTACGAGCAGTACTTC.

This chain links TRBV6-5 with TRBJ2-5; weak D call: TRBD1 (6 bases). V shed 2 bases and J shed 5 bases, with 18 bases lying between them. CDR3 length equals 16 residues. Germline lookup yields CDR1 MNHEY and CDR2 SVGAGI. As DNA, the CDR3 is TGTGCCAGCAGTTACAGTCCCTCAGGGGTCTTCGAGACCCAGTACTTC. This gives the protein CASSYSPSGVFETQYF.